This T cell receptor (beta chain) is from a study of T cells in localized non-small cell lung cancer. Points from the study as a whole: Adjacent uninvolved lung tissue had the highest T cell clonality, exceeding tumor. Appearing in adjacent lung were a median about 50 of the top 100 tumor clones. Heterogeneity remains possible because sequencing was limited to only one tumor region.

This table comes from immunoSEQ multiplex PCR, and its TCRdb copy is limited to in-frame clones, with some not included. The data hold around 34,000 clones, with 93% observed a single time. On this clone: Its target is unknown. The sample contains more than one DNA sequence encoding this CDR3.

CDR1 and CDR2 (germline): KGHSH, LQKENI. The CDR3 covers 13 residues. Deletions cut 3 bases from V and 5 bases from J, with 10 bases between. The rearrangement uses TRBV18 and TRBJ2-5; D assignment may be TRBD1 or TRBD2 (5 bases each). The sequences come from peripheral blood, collected before any cancer treatment. The clonotype was recovered from a female donor older than 55 with stage I lung adenocarcinoma. The CDR3 reads CASSPSGSETQYF. In nucleotides, the CDR3 is TGTGCCAGCTCACCCTCAGGGAGCGAGACCCAGTACTTC.